This T cell receptor beta chain is drawn from a study of CD8 T cells in Susac syndrome. cDNA came from around 0.5 to 1 ug RNA primed by random hexamers. TCRdb called the immunoSEQ multiplex PCR reads again in MiXCR, with one record for every CDR3 protein. The table shows under 200,000 distinct CDR3 sequences, with more than 85% occurring only once. Germline CDR1 and CDR2: DFQATT and SNEGSKA (reference sequence). V trimming: 4 bases; J trimming: 9 bases; junction bases outside the gene matches: 6. The CDR3 consists of 12 residues. The sequence derives from a human donor with Susac syndrome. The chain uses TRBV20-1 and TRBJ1-3, with 7 bases fitting TRBD1. Sequenced sample: CD4+ T cells from PBMCs. The CDR3 DNA reads as TGCAGTGCTAAAGAGACAGGGTCCACCATATATTTT. It translates to CSAKETGSTIYF.